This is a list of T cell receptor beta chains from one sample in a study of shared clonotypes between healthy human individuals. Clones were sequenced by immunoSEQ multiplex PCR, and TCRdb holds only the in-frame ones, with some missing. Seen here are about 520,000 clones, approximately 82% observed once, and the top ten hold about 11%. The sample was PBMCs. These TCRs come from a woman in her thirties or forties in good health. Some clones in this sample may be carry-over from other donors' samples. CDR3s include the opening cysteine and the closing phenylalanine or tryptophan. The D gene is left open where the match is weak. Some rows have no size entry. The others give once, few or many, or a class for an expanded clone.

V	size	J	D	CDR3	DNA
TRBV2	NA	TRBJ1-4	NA	CASSEGGVGEKLFF	TGTGCCAGCAGTGAAGGGGGGGTTGGCGAAAAACTGTTTTTT
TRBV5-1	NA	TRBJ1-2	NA	CASSETGQPLKF	TGCGCCAGCAGCGAGACGGGACAACCCCTCAAATTC
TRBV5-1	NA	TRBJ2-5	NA	CASSFWGPFSRSQETQYF	TGCGCCAGCAGCTTTTGGGGCCCGTTTTCTCGTTCCCAAGAGACCCAGTACTTC
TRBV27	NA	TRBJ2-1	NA	CASRRQATSSYNEQFF	TGTGCCAGCAGAAGACAGGCAACAAGCTCCTACAATGAGCAGTTCTTC
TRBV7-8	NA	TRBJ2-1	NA	CASSQVLDGNEQFF	TGTGCCAGCAGCCAGGTTTTGGACGGCAATGAGCAGTTCTTC
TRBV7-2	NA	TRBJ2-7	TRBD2	CASTRGGLAGVYEQYF	TGTGCCAGCACCAGGGGGGGACTAGCGGGAGTCTATGAGCAGTACTTC
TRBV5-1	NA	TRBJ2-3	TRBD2	CASSPEGRATDTQYF	TGCGCCAGCAGCCCTGAAGGGAGGGCCACAGATACGCAGTATTTT
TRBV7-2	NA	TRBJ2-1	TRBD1	CASSRTGVYNEQFF	TGTGCCAGCAGCCGGACAGGGGTCTACAATGAGCAGTTCTTC
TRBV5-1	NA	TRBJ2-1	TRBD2	CASSLERGSSYNEQFF	TGCGCCAGCAGCTTGGAGCGGGGAAGCTCCTACAATGAGCAGTTCTTC
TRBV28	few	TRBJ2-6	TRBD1	CASRPGQGARGANVLTF	TGTGCCAGCAGACCGGGACAGGGGGCGCGGGGGGCCAACGTCCTGACTTTC
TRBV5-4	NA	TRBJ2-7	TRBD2	CASSFQVAGVPEQYF	TGTGCCAGCAGCTTTCAAGTAGCGGGAGTACCCGAGCAGTACTTC
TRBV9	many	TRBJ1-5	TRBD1	CANVRGPGNQPQHF	TGTGCTAACGTTAGGGGGCCCGGCAATCAGCCCCAGCATTTT
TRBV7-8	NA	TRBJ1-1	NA	CASSPHQRVAFF	TGTGCCAGCAGCCCACATCAGCGGGTAGCTTTCTTT
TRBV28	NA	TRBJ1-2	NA	CASSFLNLDRYGYTF	TGTGCCAGCAGTTTCCTTAATTTGGACAGATATGGCTACACCTTC
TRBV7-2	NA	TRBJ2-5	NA	CASSLDYQETQYF	TGTGCCAGCAGCTTAGACTATCAAGAGACCCAGTACTTC
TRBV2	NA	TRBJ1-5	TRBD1	CASDRGQAYSNQPQHF	TGTGCCAGCGACAGGGGGCAGGCATATAGCAATCAGCCCCAGCATTTT
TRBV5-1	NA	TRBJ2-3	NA	CASSLTEPSTDTQYF	TGCGCCAGCAGCTTGACAGAACCTAGCACAGATACGCAGTATTTT
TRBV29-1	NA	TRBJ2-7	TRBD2	CSVGTSHSYEQYF	TGCAGCGTCGGGACTAGCCACTCCTACGAGCAGTACTTC
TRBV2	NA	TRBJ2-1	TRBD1	CASKRDRDPREQFF	TGTGCCAGCAAGCGTGACAGGGATCCTAGAGAGCAGTTCTTC
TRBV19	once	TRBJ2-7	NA	CASSMGAGQEYEQYF	TGTGCCAGTAGTATGGGAGCAGGGCAGGAATACGAGCAGTACTTC
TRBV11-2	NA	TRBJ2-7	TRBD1	CASNLQGYEQYF	TGTGCCAGCAACCTACAGGGGTACGAGCAGTACTTC
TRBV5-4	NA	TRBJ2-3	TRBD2	CASSLGTSGRRSTDTQYF	TGTGCCAGCAGCCTCGGGACTAGCGGGAGACGAAGCACAGATACGCAGTATTTT
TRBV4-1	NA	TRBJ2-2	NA	CASSQGRRGTPNTGELFF	TGCGCCAGCAGCCAAGGAAGGCGCGGGACTCCCAACACCGGGGAGCTGTTTTTT
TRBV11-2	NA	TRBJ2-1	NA	CASSQSGTYNEQFF	TGTGCCAGCAGTCAAAGCGGAACGTACAATGAGCAGTTCTTC
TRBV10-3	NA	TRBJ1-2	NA	CAITTPQSNYGYTF	TGTGCCATCACGACCCCCCAGTCTAACTATGGCTACACCTTC
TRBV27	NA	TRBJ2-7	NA	CASSLGQHASEQYF	TGTGCCAGCAGTTTAGGACAACATGCGTCCGAGCAGTACTTC
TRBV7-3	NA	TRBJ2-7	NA	CASSQGSTPYGQYF	TGTGCCAGCAGCCAAGGAAGCACCCCCTACGGGCAGTACTTC
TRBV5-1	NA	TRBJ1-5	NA	CASSLGGTGGGEPQHF	TGCGCCAGCAGCTTGGGTGGGACCGGTGGCGGTGAGCCCCAGCATTTT
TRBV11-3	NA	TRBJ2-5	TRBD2	CASSPGLAGVRETQYF	TGTGCCAGCAGCCCCGGGCTAGCGGGAGTCCGGGAGACCCAGTACTTC
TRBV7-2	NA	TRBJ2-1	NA	CATSGAPNNEQFF	TGTGCCACTTCGGGCGCACCTAACAATGAGCAGTTCTTC
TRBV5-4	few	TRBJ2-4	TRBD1	CASSQGAALAKNIQYF	TGTGCCAGCAGCCAGGGGGCTGCCCTAGCCAAAAACATTCAGTACTTC
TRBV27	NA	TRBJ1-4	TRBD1	CASSPWGQGNEKLFF	TGTGCCAGCAGTCCATGGGGACAGGGGAATGAAAAACTGTTTTTT
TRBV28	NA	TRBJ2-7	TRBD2	CASRGGLTYEQYF	TGTGCCAGCCGCGGGGGGCTAACCTACGAGCAGTACTTC